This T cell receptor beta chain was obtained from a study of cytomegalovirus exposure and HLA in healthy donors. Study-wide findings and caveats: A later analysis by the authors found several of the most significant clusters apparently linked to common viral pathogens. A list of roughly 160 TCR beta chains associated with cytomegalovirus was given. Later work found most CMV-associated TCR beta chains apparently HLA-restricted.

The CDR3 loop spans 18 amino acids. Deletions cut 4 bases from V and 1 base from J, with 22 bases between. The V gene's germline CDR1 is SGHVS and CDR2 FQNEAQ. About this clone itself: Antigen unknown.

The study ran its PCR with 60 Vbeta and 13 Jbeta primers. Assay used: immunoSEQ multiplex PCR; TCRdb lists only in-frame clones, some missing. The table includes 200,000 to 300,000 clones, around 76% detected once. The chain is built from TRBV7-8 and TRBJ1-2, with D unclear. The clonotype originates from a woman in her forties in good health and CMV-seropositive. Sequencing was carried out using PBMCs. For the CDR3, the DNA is TGTGCCAGCAGCTCACTAAAGACGTCCCACAAGCTTAACTATGGCTACACCTTC. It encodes CASSSLKTSHKLNYGYTF.